These T cell receptor beta chains were read from a single sample in a study of blood T cell repertoires in COVID-19. This table comes from immunoSEQ multiplex PCR, and its TCRdb copy is limited to in-frame clones, with some not included. The sample has fewer than 450,000 clones, roughly 86% seen once. The sample consisted of PBMCs or T cells enriched from blood (not recorded which). These receptors were taken from a woman between 40 and 50 years old with acute COVID-19. CDR3s include the opening cysteine and the closing phenylalanine or tryptophan. D genes are given only for firm matches. A row's size may be missing; if present it is once, few, many or a size class.

CDR3aa: CASSGTGIPDTQYF
CDR3nt: TGTGCCAGCAGCGGGACAGGGATCCCAGATACGCAGTATTTT
abundance: once
v_gene: TRBV7-9
d_gene: TRBD1
j_gene: TRBJ2-3

CDR3aa: CASRGVGDTNYGYTF
CDR3nt: TGTGCCAGCCGAGGAGTAGGTGATACCAACTATGGCTACACCTTC
abundance: -
v_gene: TRBV7-9
d_gene: -
j_gene: TRBJ1-2

CDR3aa: CASRGGDGGYTF
CDR3nt: TGCGCCAGCAGGGGGGGAGACGGCGGCTACACCTTC
abundance: once
v_gene: TRBV5-1
d_gene: -
j_gene: TRBJ1-2

CDR3aa: CASSFYSSGNTIYF
CDR3nt: TGTGCCAGTAGTTTCTACTCCTCTGGAAACACCATATATTTT
abundance: -
v_gene: TRBV19
d_gene: -
j_gene: TRBJ1-3

CDR3aa: CASSAEHSNQPQHF
CDR3nt: TGTGCCAGCAGCGCGGAACACAGCAATCAGCCCCAGCATTTT
abundance: -
v_gene: TRBV7-9
d_gene: -
j_gene: TRBJ1-5

CDR3aa: CASSNPWGLAGGQGDTQYF
CDR3nt: TGTGCCAGCAGCAACCCATGGGGGCTAGCGGGGGGGCAGGGAGATACGCAGTATTTT
abundance: -
v_gene: TRBV7-2
d_gene: TRBD2
j_gene: TRBJ2-3

CDR3aa: CASSLWGVGGYTF
CDR3nt: TGCGCCAGCAGCTTGTGGGGGGTTGGCGGCTACACCTTC
abundance: -
v_gene: TRBV5-1
d_gene: -
j_gene: TRBJ1-2

CDR3aa: CASSEKTGGYGELFF
CDR3nt: TGTGCCAGCAGCGAGAAGACAGGGGGTTACGGGGAGCTGTTTTTT
abundance: -
v_gene: TRBV11-2
d_gene: TRBD1
j_gene: TRBJ2-2

CDR3aa: CASSLGWDSNEKLFF
CDR3nt: TGCGCCAGCAGCTTGGGTTGGGACAGCAATGAAAAACTGTTTTTT
abundance: -
v_gene: TRBV5-1
d_gene: TRBD1
j_gene: TRBJ1-4

CDR3aa: CACRQGVLGEQFF
CDR3nt: TGTGCCTGCCGACAGGGGGTTCTAGGTGAGCAGTTCTTC
abundance: -
v_gene: TRBV30
d_gene: TRBD1
j_gene: TRBJ2-1

CDR3aa: CASSQPSTETQYF
CDR3nt: TGTGCCAGCAGCCAACCTAGCACTGAGACCCAGTACTTC
abundance: -
v_gene: TRBV3-1/TRBV3-2
d_gene: -
j_gene: TRBJ2-5

CDR3aa: CASSWTPYNEQFF
CDR3nt: TGTGCCAGCAGCTGGACTCCCTACAATGAGCAGTTCTTC
abundance: -
v_gene: TRBV5-6
d_gene: -
j_gene: TRBJ2-1

CDR3aa: CASSSQGMGGYTF
CDR3nt: TGTGCCAGCAGCTCGCAGGGGATGGGGGGCTACACCTTC
abundance: once
v_gene: TRBV5-4
d_gene: -
j_gene: TRBJ1-2

CDR3aa: CAISESIYEQYF
CDR3nt: TGTGCCATCAGTGAGTCTATATACGAGCAGTACTTC
abundance: -
v_gene: TRBV10-3
d_gene: -
j_gene: TRBJ2-7

CDR3aa: CAIRSSGTGPSSYNEQFF
CDR3nt: TGTGCCATCAGGTCATCCGGGACAGGGCCAAGCTCCTACAATGAGCAGTTCTTC
abundance: -
v_gene: TRBV10-3
d_gene: TRBD1
j_gene: TRBJ2-1

CDR3aa: CASSSQGPKGEQYF
CDR3nt: TGTGCCAGCAGCTCACAGGGCCCTAAAGGAGAGCAGTACTTC
abundance: -
v_gene: TRBV9
d_gene: -
j_gene: TRBJ2-7

CDR3aa: CASSPRQGHYEQYF
CDR3nt: TGTGCCAGCAGTCCCCGACAGGGCCACTACGAGCAGTACTTC
abundance: once
v_gene: TRBV2
d_gene: TRBD1
j_gene: TRBJ2-7

CDR3aa: CASSIVQGASGTYGYTF
CDR3nt: TGTGCCAGTAGTATAGTACAGGGGGCGTCCGGAACCTATGGCTACACCTTC
abundance: -
v_gene: TRBV19
d_gene: TRBD1
j_gene: TRBJ1-2

CDR3aa: CASQPGTPYNEQFF
CDR3nt: TGTGCCAGCCAGCCCGGGACTCCATACAATGAGCAGTTCTTC
abundance: -
v_gene: TRBV2
d_gene: -
j_gene: TRBJ2-1

CDR3aa: CASSPSTSGGVTGELFF
CDR3nt: TGCGCCAGCAGCCCCTCGACTAGCGGGGGGGTTACCGGGGAGCTGTTTTTT
abundance: few
v_gene: TRBV4-1
d_gene: TRBD2
j_gene: TRBJ2-2

CDR3aa: CASNQLGTANTEAFF
CDR3nt: TGCGCCAGCAATCAGTTAGGGACAGCGAACACTGAAGCTTTCTTT
abundance: -
v_gene: TRBV5-1
d_gene: TRBD1
j_gene: TRBJ1-1

CDR3aa: CASSKNRGGYNQPQHF
CDR3nt: TGTGCCAGCAGTAAAAACAGGGGAGGCTACAATCAGCCCCAGCATTTT
abundance: -
v_gene: TRBV27
d_gene: TRBD1
j_gene: TRBJ1-5

CDR3aa: CASSPDRANEKLFF
CDR3nt: TGTGCCAGCAGTCCCGACAGGGCTAATGAAAAACTGTTTTTT
abundance: -
v_gene: TRBV2
d_gene: TRBD1
j_gene: TRBJ1-4

CDR3aa: CAWREDSSYEQYF
CDR3nt: TGTGCCTGGAGGGAGGACAGCTCCTACGAGCAGTACTTC
abundance: -
v_gene: TRBV30
d_gene: -
j_gene: TRBJ2-7

CDR3aa: CASSLTSFTEKLFF
CDR3nt: TGTGCCAGCAGTTTAACATCCTTTACTGAAAAACTGTTTTTT
abundance: -
v_gene: TRBV27
d_gene: -
j_gene: TRBJ1-4

CDR3aa: CASSLWAGQGSEAFF
CDR3nt: TGTGCCAGCAGCTTATGGGCGGGACAGGGGTCTGAAGCTTTCTTT
abundance: -
v_gene: TRBV7-2
d_gene: TRBD1
j_gene: TRBJ1-1

CDR3aa: CASSYGPQDEQYF
CDR3nt: TGTGCCAGCAGTTACGGGCCCCAGGACGAGCAGTACTTC
abundance: -
v_gene: TRBV6-5
d_gene: -
j_gene: TRBJ2-7

CDR3aa: CASSSGVAGGVDTQYF
CDR3nt: TGTGCCAGCAGTTCGGGTGTCGCGGGGGGGGTAGATACGCAGTATTTT
abundance: -
v_gene: TRBV11-2
d_gene: TRBD2
j_gene: TRBJ2-3

CDR3aa: CASSFAEYNEQFF
CDR3nt: TGTGCCAGCTCGTTTGCGGAATACAATGAGCAGTTCTTC
abundance: -
v_gene: TRBV7-2
d_gene: -
j_gene: TRBJ2-1

CDR3aa: CASSQLGTDGYEQYF
CDR3nt: TGTGCCAGCAGCCAGCTCGGGACAGACGGCTACGAGCAGTACTTC
abundance: -
v_gene: TRBV3-1/TRBV3-2
d_gene: TRBD1
j_gene: TRBJ2-7

CDR3aa: CASSTRTGENEQFF
CDR3nt: TGTGCCAGCAGCACCCGGACAGGGGAGAATGAGCAGTTCTTC
abundance: -
v_gene: TRBV7-6
d_gene: TRBD1
j_gene: TRBJ2-1

CDR3aa: CASSQQGAGYGYTF
CDR3nt: TGTGCCAGCAGCCAACAGGGGGCTGGCTATGGCTACACCTTC
abundance: -
v_gene: TRBV27
d_gene: TRBD1
j_gene: TRBJ1-2

CDR3aa: CASSPPSYGGGSNTGELFF
CDR3nt: TGTGCCAGCTCACCACCGTCGTACGGCGGGGGGTCGAACACCGGGGAGCTGTTTTTT
abundance: once
v_gene: TRBV18
d_gene: TRBD2
j_gene: TRBJ2-2

CDR3aa: CASSLDRVVINQPQHF
CDR3nt: TGTGCCAGTAGCCTGGACAGGGTCGTTATCAATCAGCCCCAGCATTTT
abundance: -
v_gene: TRBV19
d_gene: TRBD1
j_gene: TRBJ1-5

CDR3aa: CASSLFRENTEAFF
CDR3nt: TGTGCCAGCAGTTTATTCCGGGAGAACACTGAAGCTTTCTTT
abundance: -
v_gene: TRBV27
d_gene: -
j_gene: TRBJ1-1

CDR3aa: CASSSPGWANVLTF
CDR3nt: TGTGCCAGCAGCTCTCCCGGGTGGGCCAACGTCCTGACTTTC
abundance: -
v_gene: TRBV7-9
d_gene: -
j_gene: TRBJ2-6

CDR3aa: CASSLELTSGGSTQYF
CDR3nt: TGTGCCAGCAGCTTAGAATTGACTAGCGGGGGGAGTACGCAGTATTTT
abundance: -
v_gene: TRBV7-8
d_gene: TRBD2
j_gene: TRBJ2-3

CDR3aa: CASMGGALGTDTQYF
CDR3nt: TGTGCCAGCATGGGGGGGGCCTTGGGCACAGATACGCAGTATTTT
abundance: -
v_gene: TRBV2
d_gene: -
j_gene: TRBJ2-3

CDR3aa: CSVATSGGLSDTQYF
CDR3nt: TGCAGCGTGGCGACTAGCGGGGGTCTTTCAGATACGCAGTATTTT
abundance: -
v_gene: TRBV29-1
d_gene: TRBD2
j_gene: TRBJ2-3

CDR3aa: CASSHGFGYTF
CDR3nt: TGTGCCAGCAGCCACGGGTTTGGCTACACCTTC
abundance: -
v_gene: TRBV3-1/TRBV3-2
d_gene: -
j_gene: TRBJ1-2

CDR3aa: CASSSGTGFYEQYF
CDR3nt: TGTGCCAGCAGTTCCGGGACAGGTTTCTACGAGCAGTACTTC
abundance: -
v_gene: TRBV2
d_gene: TRBD1
j_gene: TRBJ2-7

CDR3aa: CASSQALVLAGGKTDTQYF
CDR3nt: TGTGCCAGCAGCCAAGCGTTAGTACTAGCGGGGGGCAAAACAGATACGCAGTATTTT
abundance: -
v_gene: TRBV4-2
d_gene: TRBD2
j_gene: TRBJ2-3

CDR3aa: CASSPGQVVRETQYF
CDR3nt: TGTGCCAGCAGTCCCGGACAGGTAGTACGAGAGACCCAGTACTTC
abundance: once
v_gene: TRBV6-6
d_gene: TRBD1
j_gene: TRBJ2-5

CDR3aa: CASGASRGSGANSPLHF
CDR3nt: TGTGCCAGCGGAGCGTCGCGTGGGTCAGGGGCTAATTCACCCCTCCACTTT
abundance: -
v_gene: TRBV2
d_gene: -
j_gene: TRBJ1-6

CDR3aa: CASSLRPPGGIGNTIYF
CDR3nt: TGCGCCAGCAGCCTCCGACCTCCAGGGGGCATTGGAAACACCATATATTTT
abundance: few
v_gene: TRBV5-1
d_gene: TRBD1
j_gene: TRBJ1-3

CDR3aa: CASSPTGATTFFNEQFF
CDR3nt: TGTGCCAGCAGTCCCACAGGAGCTACAACATTTTTTAATGAGCAGTTCTTC
abundance: -
v_gene: TRBV27
d_gene: -
j_gene: TRBJ2-1

CDR3aa: CASSLWSSYNEQFF
CDR3nt: TGTGCCAGCAGCTTATGGAGCTCCTACAATGAGCAGTTCTTC
abundance: -
v_gene: TRBV7-6
d_gene: -
j_gene: TRBJ2-1

CDR3aa: CASSLTGQAEAFF
CDR3nt: TGCGCCAGCAGCTTGACAGGTCAAGCTGAAGCTTTCTTT
abundance: -
v_gene: TRBV5-1
d_gene: -
j_gene: TRBJ1-1

CDR3aa: CASSLHPHYHSNQPQHF
CDR3nt: TGCGCCAGCAGTCTACATCCACATTACCATAGCAATCAGCCCCAGCATTTT
abundance: -
v_gene: TRBV23-1
d_gene: -
j_gene: TRBJ1-5

CDR3aa: CASRPYSGGLIDTQYF
CDR3nt: TGTGCCAGCAGACCGTATAGCGGGGGACTTATAGATACGCAGTATTTT
abundance: -
v_gene: TRBV5-6
d_gene: TRBD2
j_gene: TRBJ2-3

CDR3aa: CASSVQVWNQPQHF
CDR3nt: TGTGCCAGTAGTGTACAGGTGTGGAATCAGCCCCAGCATTTT
abundance: -
v_gene: TRBV19
d_gene: -
j_gene: TRBJ1-5

CDR3aa: CASSVARQGEDYGYTF
CDR3nt: TGTGCCAGCAGCGTAGCTCGGCAGGGCGAGGACTATGGCTACACCTTC
abundance: -
v_gene: TRBV9
d_gene: -
j_gene: TRBJ1-2

CDR3aa: CASSDYALAGSTDTQYF
CDR3nt: TGTGCCAGCAGTGATTATGCGCTAGCGGGTAGCACAGATACGCAGTATTTT
abundance: -
v_gene: TRBV2
d_gene: TRBD2
j_gene: TRBJ2-3

CDR3aa: CASSREERYGYTF
CDR3nt: TGTGCCAGCAGTAGAGAAGAAAGATATGGCTACACCTTC
abundance: -
v_gene: TRBV6-5
d_gene: -
j_gene: TRBJ1-2

CDR3aa: CASSFVGGANPQYF
CDR3nt: TGTGCCAGCAGTTTTGTGGGGGGGGCCAATCCCCAGTACTTC
abundance: -
v_gene: TRBV6-5
d_gene: -
j_gene: TRBJ2-5